The subject of this entry is one T cell receptor beta chain. Antigen unknown. V lost 6 bases, J lost 7 bases, and 8 bases stayed unmatched. The CDR3 contains 14 residues. Germline-derived CDR1 and CDR2 are SGHTA and FQGNSA. These data come from a study of cytomegalovirus exposure and HLA in healthy donors. As for the study in general: Samples from HLA-typed donors yielded about 86 million unique TCRs in an early data release.

Study results and caveats: Looking again later, the authors saw that most CMV-associated TCR beta chains seemed HLA-restricted. The CMV antigen specificity of three CMV-associated chains was confirmed through in vitro analysis. Upon later analysis, TCR association rates were observed to vary by HLA locus, being highest for DRB1 and lowest for HLA-C.

Vbeta (60) and Jbeta (13) primers were used in the PCR. TCRdb's copy holds only in-frame clones and misses some; the assay was immunoSEQ multiplex PCR. This sample has 110,000 to 150,000 clones; around 80% occur once, and the top ten carry 2.5% to 4%. The specimen sequenced was PBMCs. The V call is TRBV7-2, the J call TRBJ1-1, with 10 bases that match TRBD1. This clonotype was sampled from a man aged 35-49 years in good health and CMV-seronegative. The chain's CDR3 is CASRPTGGFDEAFF. The CDR3 DNA sequence: TGTGCCAGCAGACCGACAGGGGGCTTCGATGAAGCTTTCTTT.